This TCR beta chain was recorded in a study of cytomegalovirus exposure and HLA in healthy donors. Findings of the study overall: Data from an earlier analysis indicated that most TCR beta V segments were productive either about 87% or about 30% of the time. A few chains tied to CMV proved CMV antigen-specific in vitro.

PCR primers comprised 60 Vbeta and 13 Jbeta primers. Assay used: immunoSEQ multiplex PCR; TCRdb lists only in-frame clones, some missing. This sample has more than 85,000 clones, with about 74% found just once. Germline V lookup: CDR1 SEHNR, CDR2 FQNEAQ (reference sequence). The ends were cut back, 0 bases at V and 13 bases at J, with 10 bases in the middle. This CDR3 has 12 amino acids. As for this clone: The antigen is undetermined.

Donors counted as nominally healthy when sampled, yet unrecorded immune exposures were likely. V usage is TRBV7-9 and J usage is TRBJ2-1, with D perhaps matching TRBD2 (5 bases). Material: PBMCs. This sequence was found in a woman aged 45-65 years in good health and CMV-seropositive. Written as DNA, the CDR3 is TGTGCCAGCAGCTTAGCCGGACTGTCTCAGTTCTTC. This translates into CASSLAGLSQFF.